This T cell receptor (beta chain) was identified during a study of cytomegalovirus exposure and HLA in healthy donors. Study in general: One earlier analysis, a look at about 179 million T cells, found around 110 million unique TCR beta sequences. Study-level findings and limits: Among immune exposure information, only CMV serostatus was available.

This clone was detected ten times or more. Its antigen is undetermined. The CDR3 spans 14 residues. V was trimmed by 0 bases and J by 0 bases, leaving 6 bases between them. Germline values: CDR1 LGHNA, CDR2 YNFKEQ. Unrecorded immune exposure was likely among donors, who were nominally healthy when sampled. PCR involved 60 Vbeta and 13 Jbeta primers. Assay used: immunoSEQ multiplex PCR; TCRdb lists only in-frame clones, some missing. This sample has 180,000 or so clones, with just under 80% found just once. The J gene is TRBJ2-7, the V gene TRBV4-2, with D uncertain. Material: PBMCs. This sequence originates from a woman aged 25-40 years in good health and CMV-seronegative. The DNA for the CDR3 is TGTGCCAGCAGCCAAGATTACAACTCCTACGAGCAGTACTTC. Protein: CASSQDYNSYEQYF.